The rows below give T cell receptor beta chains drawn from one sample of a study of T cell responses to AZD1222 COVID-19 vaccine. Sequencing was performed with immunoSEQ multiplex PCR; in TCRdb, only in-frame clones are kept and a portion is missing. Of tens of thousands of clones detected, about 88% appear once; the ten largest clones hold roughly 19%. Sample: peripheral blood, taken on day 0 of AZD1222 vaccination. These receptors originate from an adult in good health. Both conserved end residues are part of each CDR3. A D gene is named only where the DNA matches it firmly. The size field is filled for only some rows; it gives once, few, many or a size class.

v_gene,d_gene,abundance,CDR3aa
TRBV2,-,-,CASISPGVPYEQYF
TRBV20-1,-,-,CSADYRETQYF
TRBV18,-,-,CASSRGIPDTQYF
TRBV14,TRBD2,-,CASSPGLGITDTQYF
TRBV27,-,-,CASSLIRQPQHF
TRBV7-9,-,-,CASSLGRSSNQPQHF
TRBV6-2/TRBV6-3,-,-,CASSHHVGKPPYEQYF
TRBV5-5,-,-,CASMAGPKGEQFF
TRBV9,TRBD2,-,CASSVVGGTSGGSEQYF
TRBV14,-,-,CASSRPGTSNEQFF
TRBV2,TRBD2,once,CATEDIGLAGVGTGELFF
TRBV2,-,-,CASSGGSQETQYF
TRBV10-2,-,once,CASSSGWETQYF
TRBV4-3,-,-,CASSQDLAGYTDTQYF
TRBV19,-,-,CASTRFQDDGNTIYF
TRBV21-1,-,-,CASSGPPGEETQYF
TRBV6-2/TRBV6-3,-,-,CASSPWVVETQYF
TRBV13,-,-,CASSSTFGGQYNEQFF
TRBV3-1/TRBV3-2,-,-,CASSQTWSYGYTF
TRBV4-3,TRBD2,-,CASSQEGPGTRAGETQYF
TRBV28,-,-,CASSPPDLNEKLFF
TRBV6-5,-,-,CASSQVGTSTDTQYF
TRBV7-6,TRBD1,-,CASSQGQGGDGYTF
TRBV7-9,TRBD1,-,CASSLGATGVVQETQYF
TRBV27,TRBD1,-,CASSLLRTGKEQETQYF
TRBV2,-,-,CASLRTAELEAFF
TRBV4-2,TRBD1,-,CASSQLRQGGYGYTF